One and the same sample provided the 19 T cell receptor beta chains below, sequenced in a study of response to subunit inactivated influenza vaccine. TCRdb independently ran MiXCR on the RT-PCR reads; one entry per CDR3 protein. The table has hundreds of thousands of distinct CDR3 sequences, about 15% seen once; the top ten hold approximately 6.5%. The specimen was PBMCs from blood, collected roughly 2 weeks before vaccination. These receptors were collected from a middle-aged man who received an inactivated influenza vaccine.

This clonotype was found many times. The chain uses TRBV5-1 and TRBJ1-4; 10 positions agree with TRBD1. The CDR3 runs to 14 residues. The germline CDR1 and CDR2 sequences are SGHRS and YFSETQ. V dropped 3 bases and J dropped 8; count of bases not matched to a gene: 4. The CDR3: CASSSGTGDEKLFF. CDR3 in DNA: TGCGCCAGCAGCTCAGGGACAGGGGACGAAAAACTGTTTTTT.

A few counts support this clonotype. This rearrangement joins TRBV20-1 to TRBJ2-3; 15 bases match TRBD2. Per germline, CDR1 DFQATT and CDR2 SNEGSKA (reference sequence). The CDR3 length is 18 residues. Trimming at V came to 5 bases and at J to 5 bases, leaving 14 bases not matched to a gene. CDR3 in amino acids: CSAPRPGLAGGPRDTQYF. CDR3 in DNA: TGCAGTGCTCCTCGGCCGGGACTAGCGGGGGGCCCGAGAGATACGCAGTATTTT.

The table lists this clonotype with a few counts. One junction end disagrees with the germline gene, perhaps due to a read error. The gene calls are TRBV6-1 and TRBJ2-1; 10 bases are a match to TRBD1. This CDR3 has 18 residues. The germline V gene has CDR1 MNHNS and CDR2 SASEGT. The CDR3 nucleotides are TGTGCCAGCAGTCAGCCGGGACAGGGGTTAATAGAAAGAGGTGGCTTGGTCTTC. This sequence encodes CASSQPGQGLIERGGLVF.

The gene calls are TRBV20-1 and TRBJ2-7, with a weak D call TRBD2 (7 bases). Trimming removed 0 bases from V and 7 bases from J, with 10 bases in between. Germline CDR1 DFQATT, CDR2 SNEGSKA (reference sequence). CDR3 length equals 12 residues. CDR3 protein: CSAREAGAEQYF. The CDR3, as DNA: TGCAGTGCTAGAGAGGCGGGGGCTGAGCAGTACTTC.

The chain couples TRBV28 to TRBJ2-7, with D tentatively TRBD1 or TRBD2 (6 bases each). CDR3 length equals 15 residues. Trimming cost V 6 bases and J 6 bases, with 21 bases left between them. Germline values: CDR1 MDHEN, CDR2 SYDVKM. CDR3 coding DNA: TGTGCCAGCAGACGGGGGACACCCGGTATGGGCGAGCAGTACTTC. This translates into CASRRGTPGMGEQYF.

This clonotype was counted a few times. The CDR3 nucleotides are TGTGCCAGCAGCTTATCCAGTCTAGGGTACGAGCAGTACTTC. This codes for CASSLSSLGYEQYF. This chain links TRBV7-8 with TRBJ2-7; D not resolved. The V end was cut by 2 bases, the J end by 4 bases, with 12 bases between. The CDR3 sequence is 14 residues long. CDR1 and CDR2 (germline): SGHVS, FQNEAQ.

This clonotype was counted at least ten times. The chain links TRBV9 to TRBJ2-1, with D uncertain. V lost 0 bases to trimming and J lost 2 bases, with 12 bases between them. The CDR3 totals 16 residues. Per germline, CDR1 SGDLS and CDR2 YYNGEE. The CDR3 reads CASSVVGSPPYNEQFF. Here the CDR3 DNA reads TGTGCCAGCAGCGTAGTCGGGTCCCCGCCCTACAATGAGCAGTTCTTC.

There are a few counts of this clonotype. The genes are TRBV19 and TRBJ2-2; D is unclear. Between the trimmed V and J ends, which lost 7 bases and 5 bases, there was a span of 8 bases. The V gene's germline CDR1 is LNHDA and CDR2 SQIVND (reference sequence). The CDR3 length is 12 residues. The chain's CDR3 is CASTRFTGELFF. CDR3 coding DNA: TGTGCCAGTACCCGGTTTACCGGGGAGCTGTTTTTT.

At least ten counts were recorded for this clonotype. The gene calls are TRBV12-3 or TRBV12-4 and TRBJ1-6; D is ambiguous. This CDR3 has 14 amino acids. Trimming stripped 4 bases from V and 9 bases from J, with 13 bases between. CDR3 protein: CASSSNLGRSPLHF. The CDR3 coding sequence is TGTGCCAGCAGTTCAAACTTAGGTCGTTCACCCCTCCACTTT.

The gene calls are TRBV5-1 and TRBJ2-1; 9 bases are a match to TRBD2. This CDR3 has 15 amino acids. V was pared by 4 bases and J by 6 bases, with 8 bases of the junction left unmatched. Germline V gene data show CDR1 as SGHRS and CDR2 as YFSETQ. The CDR3 nucleotides read TGCGCCAGCAGCAAAAGATCTAGCGGGACCAATGAGCAGTTCTTC. Protein: CASSKRSSGTNEQFF.

This clonotype was detected a few times. The rearrangement joins TRBV27 to TRBJ1-4, with TRBD1 as a possible D gene (6 bases). The CDR3 runs 14 residues. V lost 2 bases and J 12 bases, leaving 16 bases between the germline ends. CDR1 is MNHEY and CDR2 is SMNVEV in the germline V gene (reference sequence). As DNA, the CDR3 is TGTGCCAGCAGTTTAGGGCAGGGGAAGTTAGAACTGTTTTTT. This sequence encodes CASSLGQGKLELFF.

The rearrangement links TRBV12-3 or TRBV12-4 to TRBJ2-6; D possibly corresponds to TRBD1 (6 bases). The CDR3 extends over 15 amino acids. The V end was cut by 7 bases, the J end by 0 bases, with 10 bases between. CDR3 DNA: TGTGCCAGCACCCTAGGGGGCTCTGGGGCCAACGTCCTGACTTTC. Its protein is CASTLGGSGANVLTF.

This clonotype has more than one count but fewer than ten. The genes are TRBV20-1 and TRBJ2-2; D might be TRBD1 or TRBD2, each matching 5 bases. This CDR3 contains 14 residues. Trimming removed 4 bases at V and 1 base at J, with 10 bases between. Germline V gives CDR1 DFQATT, CDR2 SNEGSKA (reference sequence). The CDR3 region is CSAIGGGNTGELFF. The DNA for the CDR3 is TGCAGTGCTATCGGTGGGGGGAACACCGGGGAGCTGTTTTTT.

The sample holds a few counts of this clonotype. The chain is built from TRBV3-1 and TRBJ1-2; D may be TRBD1 (5 bases). The CDR3 extends over 18 amino acids. Germline loops: CDR1 LGHDT, CDR2 YNNKEL (reference sequence). V shed 0 bases and J shed 4 bases, with 21 bases lying between them. The CDR3 is CASSQDFSIIGTSYGYTF. The CDR3 region has the DNA TGTGCCAGCAGCCAAGACTTTAGCATTATCGGGACTTCCTATGGCTACACCTTC.

The chain uses TRBV10-3 and TRBJ2-4, with a possible D match to TRBD1 (6 bases). The CDR3 consists of 11 residues. V was shortened by 10 bases and J by 9 bases, with 13 bases between the two germline ends. Per germline, CDR1 ENHRY and CDR2 SYGVKD. This chain's CDR3 is CATEDRTIQYF. CDR3 sequence (DNA): TGTGCCACTGAAGACAGGACCATTCAGTACTTC.

This clonotype occurred once. The chain carries TRBV6-2 or TRBV6-3 and TRBJ2-5; no reliable D call. The ends were cut back, 6 bases at V and 5 bases at J, with 10 bases in the middle. Germline CDR1 is MNHEY and CDR2 is SVGEGT. The CDR3 is 12 residues long. The CDR3: CASRTPMETQYF. The DNA for the CDR3 is TGTGCCAGCAGGACTCCCATGGAGACCCAGTACTTC.

This clonotype has at least ten counts. In DNA form, the CDR3 reads TGTGCCAGCAGCTTGACGCGGGGATTCAATCAGCCCCAGCATTTT. Translating gives CASSLTRGFNQPQHF. The V gene is TRBV5-6, the J gene TRBJ1-5; no definite D call. This CDR3 comprises 15 residues. The ends were cut back, 1 base at V and 3 bases at J, with 11 bases in the middle. In germline, CDR1 is SGHDT, CDR2 YYEEEE.

The V call is TRBV10-1, the J call TRBJ2-2; unclear D gene. Trimming took off 1 base at V and 0 bases at J, with 9 bases between the two ends. Germline CDR1 WNHNN, CDR2 SYGVQD (reference sequence). The CDR3 covers 16 residues. The CDR3, as DNA: TGCGCCAGCAGTGAGTGGTCTGGGGCGAACACCGGGGAGCTGTTTTTT. Amino acids: CASSEWSGANTGELFF.

This clonotype appeared a few times. The chain uses TRBV20-1 and TRBJ2-3; 9 nucleotides agree with TRBD2. V lost 2 bases, J lost 4 bases, and 4 bases stayed unmatched. CDR1 and CDR2 (germline): DFQATT, SNEGSKA (reference sequence). The CDR3 is 14 residues long. The chain's CDR3 is CSARQAGGADTQYF. The DNA for the CDR3 is TGCAGTGCTAGACAAGCGGGAGGCGCAGATACGCAGTATTTT.